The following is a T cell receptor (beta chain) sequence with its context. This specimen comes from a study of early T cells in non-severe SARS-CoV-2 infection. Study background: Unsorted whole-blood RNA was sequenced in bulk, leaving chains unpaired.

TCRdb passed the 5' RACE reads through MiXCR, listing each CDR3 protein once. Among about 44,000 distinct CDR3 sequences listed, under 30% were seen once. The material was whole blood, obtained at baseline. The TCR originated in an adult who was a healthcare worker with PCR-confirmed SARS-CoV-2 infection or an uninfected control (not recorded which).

CDR3 nucleotide sequence: TGTGCCAGCAGCCCCGGAGGGGTAGCGGGCCAGTTCTTC. Protein: CASSPGGVAGQFF. This chain joins TRBV11-2 and TRBJ2-1, with 7 bases matching TRBD2. Germline CDR1 is SGHAT and CDR2 is FQNNGV. The CDR3 loop spans 13 amino acids. Germline trimming cut 5 bases from V and 13 bases from J; bases unmatched to any gene: 11.